This entry features one T cell receptor (beta chain) sequence. This sample is drawn from a study of T cell responses to AZD1222 COVID-19 vaccine. The method was immunoSEQ multiplex PCR; TCRdb's version includes in-frame clones alone and lacks a portion of them. The sample includes 100,000 to 150,000 clones, approximately 89% of them seen just once. With 5 bases removed from V and 3 bases from J, the gap between germline ends came to 13 bases. This CDR3 has 14 residues. Germline V lookup: CDR1 MNHEY, CDR2 SVGAGI. Sequences were derived from peripheral blood, sampled on day 0 of AZD1222 vaccination. The sequence derives from an adult in good health. The V call is TRBV6-5, the J call TRBJ1-1; D is perhaps TRBD1 (5 bases). CDR3 sequence reads: CASSKSQGDTEAFF. The CDR3 DNA sequence: TGTGCCAGCAGTAAGTCGCAGGGAGACACTGAAGCTTTCTTT.